Below, 31 T cell receptor beta chains from the same sample are listed, as sequenced in a study of patients and donors after allogeneic stem cell transplantation (dated by TCRdb to 2018 to 2020). Receptor libraries were prepared by RT-PCR. TCRdb lists the instrument as NextSeq 550. The public sequencing data were trimmed at Q25 with fastp and processed into clonotypes with MiXCR by TCRdb, which kept only in-frame beta chains. Rows with one shared CDR3 protein collapse into an entry with the most common genes and DNA. The sample data list about 960,000 distinct CDR3 sequences, and roughly 17% of these were observed just once. 6% of the sample goes to the ten largest clones. The sample taken for sequencing was blood, either unsorted or a sorted T cell fraction (not recorded which). Source of these receptors: a human donor who was either an allogeneic HSCT recipient or a stem cell or donor lymphocyte infusion donor (not recorded which). It is not recorded whose cells these are; they may come from a transplant donor.

This clonotype occurred many times. This chain links TRBV12-3 or TRBV12-4 with TRBJ2-7; TRBD1 might be the D (5 bases). Trimming shortened V by 1 base and J by 5 bases, and 12 bases separated the two germline ends. CDR3 size: 14 residues. CDR3: CASSLGVGAHEQYF. The CDR3 bases are TGTGCCAGCAGTTTAGGGGTAGGGGCCCACGAGCAGTACTTC.

The rearrangement uses TRBV6-1 and TRBJ1-6; perhaps TRBD1 as D (6 bases). CDR3 length: 15 residues. The V end was cut by 8 bases, the J end by 7 bases, with 18 bases between. Germline CDR1 is MNHNS and CDR2 is SASEGT. The CDR3 spells CASSPGPGANSPLHF. The CDR3 DNA reads as TGTGCCAGCTCCCCCGGTCCAGGGGCCAATTCACCCCTCCACTTT.

This clonotype has a handful of counts. This chain connects TRBV20-1 to TRBJ2-7, with D possibly TRBD1 on 5 matching bases. The germline V gene has CDR1 DFQATT and CDR2 SNEGSKA (reference sequence). Trimming pared 3 bases from V and 6 bases from J, leaving 15 bases between. The CDR3 covers 13 residues. CDR3 protein: CSARNFETVEQYF. DNA of the CDR3: TGCAGTGCTAGGAATTTTGAGACAGTCGAGCAGTACTTC.

The chain combines TRBV15 with TRBJ1-2; D remains ambiguous. Per the germline V gene, CDR1 is LNHNV and CDR2 is YYDKDF (reference sequence). This CDR3 is built from 14 residues. Trimming cost V 0 bases and J 4 bases, with 9 bases left between them. The DNA of the CDR3 is TGTGCCACCAGCAGAGAGGCGATAGTCTATGGCTACACCTTC. This gives the protein CATSREAIVYGYTF.

This clonotype was recorded at least ten times. This chain connects TRBV5-1 to TRBJ1-1; TRBD1 agrees at 8 bases. The CDR3 is 15 amino acids. Germline CDR1 and CDR2: SGHRS and YFSETQ. J gave up 3 bases and V 4 bases, and 8 bases lay outside the gene matches. CDR3 in amino acids: CASSKRQGRDTEAFF. CDR3 DNA sequence: TGCGCCAGCAGCAAGAGACAGGGGCGGGACACTGAAGCTTTCTTT.

The chain is built from TRBV20-1 and TRBJ2-1; the D gene is possibly TRBD2 (5 bases). CDR3 length: 13 residues. Germline V gives CDR1 DFQATT, CDR2 SNEGSKA (reference sequence). The V gene lost 4 bases and the J gene lost 0 bases, with 7 bases spanning the gap. CDR3 in amino acids: CSATTSSYNEQFF. Here the CDR3 DNA reads TGCAGTGCTACCACTAGCTCCTACAATGAGCAGTTCTTC.

This clonotype has just a few counts. The chain recombines TRBV5-1 with TRBJ2-1; 11 nucleotides align to TRBD2. With V trimmed by 2 bases and J by 6 bases, 10 bases remained unmatched. CDR1 SGHRS and CDR2 YFSETQ come from the germline V gene. CDR3 length: 17 residues. The CDR3 sequence is CASSFTSGSLRRNEQFF. The CDR3 nucleotides are TGCGCCAGCAGCTTTACTAGCGGGAGTCTCCGGCGCAATGAGCAGTTCTTC.

This chain connects TRBV12-3 or TRBV12-4 to TRBJ2-2, with TRBD2 matching 8 bases. This CDR3 region has 16 residues. The V gene end was trimmed by 3 bases and the J gene end by 0 bases; junction bases not matched to a gene: 3. DNA of the CDR3: TGTGCCAGCAGTTTTCGGCGGGGGGCGAACACCGGGGAGCTGTTTTTT. Protein: CASSFRRGANTGELFF.

This clonotype has more than one count but fewer than ten. The chain employs TRBV3-1 and TRBJ2-1; 10 bases are a match to TRBD2. The CDR3 has 20 amino acids. V was pared by 5 bases and J by 0 bases, with 16 bases of the junction left unmatched. The germline V gene has CDR1 LGHDT and CDR2 YNNKEL (reference sequence). The DNA for the CDR3 is TGTGCCAGCAGCTCCTACGGGGCTAGCGGGGGACAAAACTCCTACAATGAGCAGTTCTTC. Encoded protein: CASSSYGASGGQNSYNEQFF.

This chain connects TRBV7-9 to TRBJ1-5; TRBD1 aligns across 7 bases. J was trimmed by 4 bases and V by 5 bases; bases with no gene match: 5. CDR1 is SEHNR and CDR2 is FQNEAQ in the germline V gene (reference sequence). The CDR3 is 14 residues long. CDR3 protein: CASSDWGQNQPQHF. CDR3 nucleotides: TGTGCCAGCAGCGACTGGGGACAGAATCAGCCCCAGCATTTT.

The table lists this clonotype with a few counts. The chain is built from TRBV10-3 and TRBJ1-5, with TRBD1 as a possible D gene (6 bases). The ends were cut back, 4 bases at V and 3 bases at J, with 10 bases in the middle. Germline assignment: CDR1 ENHRY and CDR2 SYGVKD. This CDR3 region has 14 residues. The CDR3 region is CAISVGGDNQPQHF. Here the CDR3 DNA reads TGTGCCATCAGTGTAGGGGGAGACAATCAGCCCCAGCATTTT.

The chain recombines TRBV19 with TRBJ2-3, with a weak D call TRBD1 (5 bases). This CDR3 has 15 residues. V lost 6 bases, J lost 5 bases, and 18 bases lay in between. Per germline, CDR1 LNHDA and CDR2 SQIVND (reference sequence). The CDR3 here is CASSPTLGAGDTQYF. Here the CDR3 DNA reads TGTGCCAGTAGCCCCACCTTAGGGGCCGGAGATACGCAGTATTTT.

This clonotype appeared a few times. The genes are TRBV20-1 and TRBJ1-1; the D gene is possibly TRBD1 (5 bases). CDR3 length: 13 residues. V was clipped by 3 bases and J by 4 bases, with 12 bases between them. Germline V gene lookup returns CDR1 DFQATT and CDR2 SNEGSKA (reference sequence). The chain's CDR3 is CSARGTGTTEAFF. In DNA, the CDR3 is TGCAGTGCTAGGGGGACGGGGACCACTGAAGCTTTCTTT.

This clonotype has only a few counts. The rearrangement joins TRBV11-3 to TRBJ2-5, with a weak D call TRBD2 (6 bases). Between the trimmed V and J ends, which lost 1 base and 2 bases, there was a span of 11 bases. Germline CDR1 is SGHNT and CDR2 is YENEEA. The CDR3 extends over 15 amino acids. CDR3 bases: TGTGCCAGCAGCTTAGGACGGGCGGGACAAGAGACCCAGTACTTC. Protein product: CASSLGRAGQETQYF. Complete variable domain (other parts from reference TRBV11-3 and TRBJ2-5): EAGVVQSPRYKIIEKKQPVAFWCNPISGHNTLYWYLQNLGQGPELLIRYENEEAVDDSQLPKDRFSAERLKGVDSTLKIQPAELGDSAVYLCASSLGRAGQETQYFGPGTRLLVL.

Only a few counts were recorded for this clonotype. V is TRBV30 and J is TRBJ1-6; D not resolved. The CDR3 totals 15 residues. Trimming took off 0 bases at V and 7 bases at J, with 13 bases between the two ends. From germline, CDR1 is GTSNPN and CDR2 SVGIG (reference sequence). The CDR3 loop is CAWSVHGVENSPLHF. Written as DNA, the CDR3 is TGTGCCTGGAGTGTACACGGGGTGGAAAATTCACCCCTCCACTTT.

This clonotype was counted between two and nine times. The chain is built from TRBV12-3 or TRBV12-4 and TRBJ2-1; tentative D call: TRBD1 (5 bases). Trimming left V 6 bases short and J 6 bases short, with 21 bases between. This CDR3 contains 16 residues. The CDR3: CASSYQTSKGVNEQFF. CDR3 nucleotides: TGTGCCAGCAGCTACCAGACATCTAAAGGGGTCAATGAGCAGTTCTTC.

V gene TRBV25-1 combines with J gene TRBJ1-1, with D unclear. The CDR3 consists of 12 residues. Germline lookup yields CDR1 MGHDK and CDR2 SYGVNS. V lost 7 bases and J lost 0, with 6 bases in between. Written as DNA, the CDR3 is TGTGCCAGCAAAGGGATGAACACTGAAGCTTTCTTT. Protein sequence: CASKGMNTEAFF.

This clonotype was found once. The V call is TRBV7-3, the J call TRBJ2-1, with 11 bases matching TRBD2. CDR1 is SGHTA, CDR2 FQGTGA, per germline. The V gene end was trimmed by 0 bases and the J gene end by 8 bases; junction bases not matched to a gene: 12. CDR3 length: 18 amino acids. CDR3 sequence: CASSLTVSGRAISHEQFF. DNA for the CDR3: TGTGCCAGCAGCTTAACGGTTAGCGGGAGGGCCATATCGCATGAGCAGTTCTTC.

This clonotype has a handful of counts. The V gene is TRBV20-1, the J gene TRBJ2-1, with D possibly TRBD1 on 5 matching bases. Trimming took off 5 bases at V and 0 bases at J, with 17 bases between the two ends. The CDR3 totals 16 residues. Germline CDR1 is DFQATT and CDR2 is SNEGSKA (reference sequence). The CDR3: CSAPLGRTSSYNEQFF. In nucleotides, the CDR3 is TGCAGTGCTCCCTTAGGGCGGACAAGCTCCTACAATGAGCAGTTCTTC.

This clonotype has a handful of counts. The V call is TRBV27, the J call TRBJ2-7; TRBD2 aligns across 12 bases. J gave up 4 bases and V 5 bases, and 9 bases lay outside the gene matches. Germline CDR1 is MNHEY and CDR2 is SMNVEV (reference sequence). The CDR3 spans 16 residues. CDR3 nucleotide sequence: TGTGCCAGCAGTAAAAGGAGGACTAGCGGGATATACGAGCAGTACTTC. Translation: CASSKRRTSGIYEQYF.

This clonotype was counted only a few times. This chain uses TRBV5-1 with TRBJ1-3; no firm D call. Trimming took 4 bases from V and 0 from J, leaving 20 bases between them. Germline V gene data show CDR1 as SGHRS and CDR2 as YFSETQ. The CDR3 is 18 residues long. The CDR3 DNA sequence: TGCGCCAGCAGCCCAATCGTCGGACCCGCAAGCTCTGGAAACACCATATATTTT. It yields the protein CASSPIVGPASSGNTIYF.

J is TRBJ1-1 and V is TRBV5-1, with 10 bases aligning to TRBD1. The CDR3 is 15 amino acids. Trimming at V came to 6 bases and at J to 0 bases, leaving 5 bases not matched to a gene. Germline-derived CDR1 and CDR2 are SGHRS and YFSETQ. The CDR3 sequence: CASIRTGGMNTEAFF. Written as DNA, the CDR3 is TGCGCCAGCATTAGGACAGGGGGGATGAACACTGAAGCTTTCTTT.

With respect to this clonotype: Relative to the germline gene, one junction end is altered; a read error may explain this. This rearrangement joins TRBV11-2 to TRBJ2-1; 7 bases are a match to TRBD2. Germline V gene sequence: CDR1 SGHAT, CDR2 FQNNGV. This CDR3 is 13 amino acids long. The CDR3 sequence: CASSRPSGYEKFF. The CDR3 nucleotides are TGTGCCAGCAGCCGACCTAGCGGTTATGAGAAGTTCTTC.

Only a few counts were recorded for this clonotype. The CDR3 reads CASSFFQSSNTGELFF. CDR3 bases: TGTGCCAGCAGTTTCTTTCAGAGTTCGAACACCGGGGAGCTGTTTTTT. The chain couples TRBV27 to TRBJ2-2, with D unresolved. This CDR3 comprises 16 residues. CDR1 and CDR2 (germline): MNHEY, SMNVEV (reference sequence). Trimming cost V 3 bases and J 0 bases, with 11 bases left between them.

This chain connects TRBV4-3 to TRBJ2-7; possible D gene TRBD2, 5 bases. Trimming stripped 5 bases from V and 5 bases from J, with 16 bases between. Germline-derived CDR1 and CDR2 are LGHNA and YSLEER. This CDR3 has 14 amino acids. The CDR3 DNA is TGCGCCAGCAGCGACGGCGGAGGCACGAACGAGCAGTACTTC. Its protein is CASSDGGGTNEQYF.

J is TRBJ1-4 and V is TRBV7-2, with 8 bases fitting TRBD1. Germline values: CDR1 SGHTA, CDR2 FQGNSA. CDR3 length equals 13 residues. Trimming cost V 5 bases and J 8 bases; bases outside gene matches: 4. The CDR3 sequence: CASSGQGSEKLFF. In nucleotides, the CDR3 is TGTGCCAGCAGCGGACAGGGTTCAGAAAAACTGTTTTTT.

In its sample, this clonotype was seen a few times. The CDR3 is CASSPTGIGGYEQYF. The CDR3 region has the DNA TGTGCCAGCAGTCCCACAGGTATAGGGGGCTACGAGCAGTACTTC. The V and J genes are TRBV12-3 or TRBV12-4 and TRBJ2-7; TRBD1 is a possible D gene (6 bases). The CDR3 is made up of 15 amino acids. Trimming left V 5 bases short and J 3 bases short, with 17 bases between.

The DNA of the CDR3 is TGTGCCAGCAGCTTAGTGCGGACTAGCGAGCAGTACTTC. Protein: CASSLVRTSEQYF. The rearrangement uses TRBV7-6 and TRBJ2-7; 7 bases align to TRBD2. Germline V CDR1 and CDR2: SGHVS, FNYEAQ. V shed 1 base and J 6 bases; nucleotides not matched to a gene: 3. CDR3 length: 13 residues.

The V and J genes are TRBV4-1 and TRBJ2-5; tentative D call: TRBD1 (5 bases). Germline CDR1 reads MGHRA; CDR2 reads YSYEKL. The V end was cut by 2 bases, the J end by 6 bases, with 10 bases between. The CDR3 is 13 residues long. The CDR3, as DNA: TGCGCCAGCAGCCAACAGGGCTGGCAGACCCAGTACTTC. Translating gives CASSQQGWQTQYF.

This clonotype was seen more than once but under ten times. The chain employs TRBV20-1 and TRBJ1-3; D is ambiguous. The V end was cut by 0 bases, the J end by 0 bases, with 12 bases between. The length of the CDR3 is 16 residues. Germline CDR1 and CDR2: DFQATT and SNEGSKA (reference sequence). The CDR3 reads CSARDRQISSGNTIYF. The CDR3 DNA reads as TGCAGTGCTAGAGACAGGCAGATCTCCTCTGGAAACACCATATATTTT.

This clonotype was found a few times. The chain links TRBV6-1 to TRBJ2-7; D gene unclear. The V gene's germline CDR1 is MNHNS and CDR2 SASEGT. The germline V and J ends were trimmed by 5 bases and 1 base, with 12 bases remaining between them. The CDR3 extends over 14 amino acids. The DNA of the CDR3 is TGTGCCAGCAGTATAACAGTCCAATCCTACGAGCAGTACTTC. It is translated as CASSITVQSYEQYF.